This T cell receptor beta chain was sequenced in a study of T cells in Graves' hyperthyroidism and ophthalmopathy. On the study more broadly: Once the initial diagnosis was made, peripheral blood was obtained before any treatment.

Disease duration was under 3 months in the ophthalmopathy patients, who also had a Clinical Activity Score of at least 3 and a NOSPECS grade of at least 4. The diagnostic basis comprised clinical symptoms, serum thyroxine and TRAb, thyroid ultrasound and orbital computed tomography. Ten or more counts support this clonotype. RNA transcripts gave rise to amplified TCR beta CDR3 regions. The study used the HTBI primer set for a first-round RT-PCR of the TCR CDR3. Each CDR3 protein gets one entry after TCRdb re-called the multiplex PCR reads with MiXCR. The sample includes approximately 610,000 distinct CDR3 sequences, roughly 14% of them seen just once. The sequence derives from a woman between 40 and 55 years old with Graves' ophthalmopathy. Input material: blood.

CDR3: CASSQGGGMNTEAFF. The CDR3 DNA reads TGTGCCAGCAGTCAAGGGGGGGGAATGAACACTGAAGCTTTCTTT. This sequence joins TRBV28 and TRBJ1-1, with D maybe TRBD1 (6 bases). This CDR3 is 15 amino acids long. The germline V and J ends were trimmed by 5 bases and 0 bases, with 13 bases remaining between them. The V gene's germline CDR1 is MDHEN and CDR2 SYDVKM. The full variable domain, completed using reference TRBV28 and TRBJ1-1, is DVKVTQSSRYLVKRTGEKVFLECVQDMDHENMFWYRQDPGLGLRLIYFSYDVKMKEKGDIPEGYSVSREKKERFSLILESASTNQTSMYLCASSQGGGMNTEAFFGQGTRLTVV.